This entry lists 20 T cell receptor beta chains sequenced from one sample in a study of blood T cells in healthy people across ages. A second 7 to 11 cycle PCR used barcoded and J-beta primers. TCRdb redid the calling of the 5' RACE reads with MiXCR, one entry per CDR3 protein. The table lists 1,300,000 or so distinct CDR3 sequences, approximately 60% of them singletons, with 6.5% to 8.5% in the top ten. The sequenced material came from blood. The source of these receptors is a man between 18 and 29 years old in good health.

This clonotype was recorded a few times. The chain recombines TRBV6-5 with TRBJ2-1; D uncertain. V was pared by 2 bases and J by 8 bases, with 4 bases between. Looked up from germline, CDR1 is MNHEY and CDR2 is SVGAGI. CDR3 length: 11 residues. The CDR3 DNA reads TGTGCCAGCAGTTACATCGATGAGCAGTTCTTC. Its translation: CASSYIDEQFF.

The chain is built from TRBV20-1 and TRBJ2-5; D unclear. Per germline, CDR1 DFQATT and CDR2 SNEGSKA (reference sequence). Trimming took 6 bases from V and 1 from J, leaving 12 bases between them. The CDR3 is 13 amino acids. CDR3 in amino acids: CSAGRVPQETQYF. In nucleotides, the CDR3 is TGCAGTGCCGGTAGGGTCCCCCAAGAGACCCAGTACTTC.

The rearrangement links TRBV11-1 to TRBJ2-5; 8 bases align to TRBD2. Per germline, CDR1 SGHAT and CDR2 FQDESV (reference sequence). The CDR3 loop spans 15 amino acids. After removal of 5 bases from V and 4 bases from J, the junction contained 9 bases not matched to a gene. Here the CDR3 reads CASSPFRTSRETQYF. DNA for the CDR3: TGTGCCAGCAGCCCCTTCAGGACTAGCCGAGAGACCCAGTACTTC.

This clonotype has only a few counts. The CDR3 here is CASSHLRDRATDTQYF. CDR3 DNA: TGTGCCAGCAGCCACCTCCGGGACAGGGCAACGGATACGCAGTATTTT. The chain combines TRBV14 with TRBJ2-3, with 9 positions matching TRBD1. Per the germline V gene, CDR1 is SGHDN and CDR2 is FVKESK. This CDR3 is built from 16 residues. Trimming took 3 bases from V and 6 from J; bases not matched to a gene: 10.

This clonotype appeared a few times. The chain uses TRBV29-1 and TRBJ2-1; D is possibly TRBD1 (6 bases). Trimming pared 2 bases from V and 8 bases from J, leaving 16 bases between. The CDR3 extends over 14 amino acids. CDR1 and CDR2 from the germline V gene are SQVTM and ANQGSEA. CDR3 sequence: CSVELQPSGDEQFF. The CDR3 DNA reads as TGCAGCGTTGAACTCCAGCCTTCAGGGGATGAGCAGTTCTTC.

The rearrangement uses TRBV4-1 and TRBJ2-7; TRBD1 aligns across 7 bases. The CDR3 has 14 amino acids. From germline, CDR1 is MGHRA and CDR2 YSYEKL. The J segment lost 5 bases and the V segment lost 4 bases, leaving 8 bases of the junction unmatched. CDR3 loop: CASSLNDRANEQYF. Here the CDR3 DNA reads TGCGCCAGCAGCCTAAACGACAGGGCAAACGAGCAGTACTTC.

This clonotype was detected a few times. CDR3 DNA: TGTGCCAGCAGCCCCTTGACTAGCGGTGGCACAGATACGCAGTATTTT. Residues: CASSPLTSGGTDTQYF. This chain uses TRBV7-2 with TRBJ2-3, with 9 bases lining up with TRBD2. Germline V gene sequence: CDR1 SGHTA, CDR2 FQGNSA. The CDR3 length is 16 residues. V shed 5 bases, J shed 1 base, and the junction held 7 bases outside the gene matches.

CDR3 DNA: TGTGCCAGCAGGACAACAGGGGGCACGGAGACCCAGTACTTC. Translating gives CASRTTGGTETQYF. The chain carries TRBV28 and TRBJ2-7; 9 positions agree with TRBD1. The last part of the DNA fits TRBJ2-5 better; the J call may be wrong. This CDR3 contains 14 residues. Germline CDR1 MDHEN, CDR2 SYDVKM.

V and J are TRBV29-1 and TRBJ1-1; possible D gene TRBD1, 6 bases. The CDR3 consists of 15 residues. Trimming left V 8 bases short and J 0 bases short, with 19 bases between. Germline V lookup: CDR1 SQVTM, CDR2 ANQGSEA. Here the CDR3 DNA reads TGCAGCCCCGACGGGGGGCGGGGGGTGAACACTGAAGCTTTCTTT. Its translation is CSPDGGRGVNTEAFF.

In this sample, this clonotype turned up once. V gene TRBV20-1 combines with J gene TRBJ2-1; tentatively, D is TRBD2 (6 bases). Germline V lookup: CDR1 DFQATT, CDR2 SNEGSKA (reference sequence). The CDR3 totals 17 residues. The ends were cut back, 3 bases at V and 8 bases at J, with 26 bases in the middle. The CDR3 DNA is TGCAGTGCTAGGGTTCCTAGCGAAAGGGGCGTCGAGTATGAGCAGTTCTTC. Translation gives CSARVPSERGVEYEQFF.

The gene calls are TRBV7-9 and TRBJ2-5; the D gene could be TRBD1 or TRBD2 (5 bases each). Trimming cost V 3 bases and J 0 bases, with 8 bases left between them. This CDR3 has 14 amino acids. The germline V gene encodes CDR1 SEHNR and CDR2 FQNEAQ (reference sequence). CDR3 nucleotide sequence: TGTGCCAGCAGCTTCTGGGGGAACCAAGAGACCCAGTACTTC. This translates into CASSFWGNQETQYF.

The V gene is TRBV4-1, the J gene TRBJ1-1; 7 nucleotides line up with TRBD1. The CDR3 spans 13 residues. V lost 0 bases and J lost 9; bases outside the gene matches: 4. CDR1 is MGHRA and CDR2 is YSYEKL in the germline V gene. CDR3 sequence: CASSQEPRGQAFF. The CDR3 DNA sequence: TGCGCCAGCAGCCAAGAACCGAGGGGGCAAGCTTTCTTT.

This chain joins TRBV12-5 and TRBJ1-2; possible D gene TRBD1, 5 bases. V was pared by 4 bases and J by 4 bases, with 16 bases between. This CDR3 is built from 15 residues. Germline V gene data show CDR1 as LGHNT and CDR2 as FRNRAP. CDR3 residues: CASGSGTERRYGYTF. The CDR3 DNA sequence: TGTGCTAGTGGTTCAGGGACGGAGCGTCGCTATGGCTACACCTTC. Together with reference TRBV12-5 and TRBJ1-2, the CDR3 gives the full variable domain: DARVTQTPRHKVTEMGQEVTMRCQPILGHNTVFWYRQTMMQGLELLAYFRNRAPLDDSGMPKDRFSAEMPDATLATLKIQPSEPRDSAVYFCASGSGTERRYGYTFGSGTRLTVV.

J is TRBJ2-3 and V is TRBV5-1; TRBD1 or TRBD2 may be the D gene (5 bases each). Deletions cut 2 bases from V and 4 bases from J, with 20 bases between. Germline CDR1 and CDR2: SGHRS and YFSETQ. The CDR3 is 17 residues long. CDR3 loop: CASSFNLRDLHADTQYF. CDR3 nucleotides: TGCGCCAGCAGCTTCAACCTCCGGGACCTACACGCAGATACGCAGTATTTT.

J is TRBJ2-1 and V is TRBV6-6; unclear D gene. The CDR3 runs to 14 residues. CDR1 is MNHNY and CDR2 is SVGAGI in the germline V gene (reference sequence). V shed 7 bases and J shed 4 bases, with 14 bases lying between them. Here the CDR3 reads CASTPRSGYNEQFF. CDR3 nucleotide sequence: TGTGCCAGCACCCCAAGGTCGGGTTACAATGAGCAGTTCTTC.

The rearrangement links TRBV12-3 or TRBV12-4 to TRBJ1-1, with 7 bases lining up with TRBD1. The V segment lost 7 bases and the J segment 5 bases; nucleotides outside the gene matches: 10. The CDR3 is made up of 14 amino acids. The CDR3: CASTAAGGTTEAFF. CDR3 sequence (DNA): TGTGCCAGCACTGCAGCAGGGGGAACGACTGAAGCTTTCTTT.

In the case of this clonotype: One end of the junction is discordant with germline, which a read error may explain. The chain carries TRBV18 and TRBJ2-4; no reliable D call. Per the germline V gene, CDR1 is KGHSH and CDR2 is LQKENI. The CDR3 is 15 amino acids. In nucleotides, the CDR3 is TGTGCCAGTTCACCAAGATGGGTGGCCAAAAACATTCAGTACTTC. Protein sequence: CASSPRWVAKNIQYF.

V and J are TRBV29-1 and TRBJ1-2, with TRBD1 as a possible D gene (6 bases). The CDR3 sequence is 13 residues long. Germline values: CDR1 SQVTM, CDR2 ANQGSEA. Trimming removed 4 bases from V and 4 bases from J, with 13 bases in between. CDR3 in amino acids: CSVADSGGYGYTF. CDR3 nucleotide sequence: TGCAGCGTTGCGGACAGTGGGGGCTATGGCTACACCTTC.

V usage is TRBV2 and J usage is TRBJ2-4; D perhaps matches TRBD2 (6 bases). The CDR3 totals 13 residues. CDR1 and CDR2 from the germline V gene are SNHLY and FYNNEI. The V end lost 5 bases, the J end lost 13 bases, and 18 bases lay between the germline ends. The CDR3, as DNA: TGTGCCAGCAGTCCGCGGGGCCGAATGGAGCAGTACTTC. Encoded protein: CASSPRGRMEQYF.

The chain is built from TRBV4-2 and TRBJ2-1; D is possibly TRBD1 (6 bases). Germline assignment: CDR1 LGHNA and CDR2 YNFKEQ. Trimming left V 3 bases short and J 0 bases short, with 15 bases between. This CDR3 region has 17 residues. The CDR3 sequence is CASSQLMRTDSYNEQFF. CDR3 sequence (DNA): TGTGCCAGCAGCCAGCTTATGCGGACAGACTCCTACAATGAGCAGTTCTTC.